Following are 5 T cell receptor beta chains from one sample sequenced in a study of blood T cell repertoires in COVID-19. Assay: immunoSEQ multiplex PCR; the TCRdb copy retains only in-frame clones and omits some. Of approximately 50,000 clones in the sample, 75% to 80% were seen once. Sequencing was carried out using peripheral blood. The receptor set was obtained from a man aged 45-65 years with active or convalescent COVID-19.

This chain joins TRBV27 and TRBJ2-6, with D possibly TRBD1 on 5 matching bases. Germline lookup yields CDR1 MNHEY and CDR2 SMNVEV (reference sequence). V shed 0 bases and J shed 0 bases, with 12 bases lying between them. The CDR3 runs 18 residues. The CDR3 here is CASSLSRGTYSGANVLTF. The CDR3 coding sequence is TGTGCCAGCAGTTTATCTAGGGGCACTTACTCTGGGGCCAACGTCCTGACTTTC.

The chain carries TRBV30 and TRBJ1-2, with 7 bases aligning to TRBD1. This CDR3 is built from 13 residues. V lost 2 bases and J lost 8; bases outside the gene matches: 8. Germline V lookup: CDR1 GTSNPN, CDR2 SVGIG (reference sequence). The CDR3 region is CAWSPDRVGGYTF. The CDR3 DNA is TGTGCCTGGAGTCCCGACAGGGTAGGGGGCTACACCTTC.

This chain uses TRBV7-3 with TRBJ2-3; the match to TRBD1 covers 9 bases. The CDR3 loop spans 14 amino acids. V gave up 4 bases and J gave up 6 bases; unmatched junction bases: 5. CDR1 and CDR2 from the germline V gene are SGHTA and FQGTGA. The CDR3 protein is CASSSYGQGDTQYF. The CDR3 region has the DNA TGTGCCAGCAGCTCTTACGGACAGGGGGATACGCAGTATTTT.

This clone was picked up a small number of times. The chain joins TRBV4-2 to TRBJ2-7, with TRBD2 matching over 13 bases. CDR3 length equals 16 residues. Germline V gene lookup returns CDR1 LGHNA and CDR2 YNFKEQ. After removal of 1 base from V and 2 bases from J, the junction contained 2 bases not matched to a gene. The CDR3 spells CASSQGLAGGTYEQYF. DNA for the CDR3: TGTGCCAGCAGCCAAGGACTAGCGGGGGGAACCTACGAGCAGTACTTC.

V is TRBV5-5 and J is TRBJ1-2; 9 bases map to TRBD1. The CDR3 spans 15 residues. Germline values: CDR1 SGHKS, CDR2 YYEKEE (reference sequence). V shed 5 bases and J 2 bases; nucleotides not matched to a gene: 7. The CDR3 DNA sequence: TGTGCCAGCAGATCAACAGGGGGCGCCAACTATGGCTACACCTTC. This sequence encodes CASRSTGGANYGYTF.